This T cell receptor (beta chain) was captured by sequencing in a study of T cell changes during pregnancy in multiple sclerosis. The method was immunoSEQ multiplex PCR; TCRdb's version includes in-frame clones alone and lacks a portion of them. The sample lists some 29,000 clones; 85% to 95% were seen once. Germline CDR1 and CDR2: MNHNS and SASEGT. CDR3 size: 17 residues. The V segment lost 2 bases and the J segment 4 bases; nucleotides outside the gene matches: 13. This receptor was obtained from a female donor with multiple sclerosis, enrolled in a pregnancy study. This chain uses TRBV6-1 with TRBJ2-5; 7 positions match TRBD1. This specimen consisted of CD8+ T cells from peripheral blood mononuclear cells, obtained before pregnancy. DNA for the CDR3: TGTGCCAGCAGTGAAATTCCACAGGGGTATCGAGGAGAGACCCAGTACTTC. It is translated as CASSEIPQGYRGETQYF.